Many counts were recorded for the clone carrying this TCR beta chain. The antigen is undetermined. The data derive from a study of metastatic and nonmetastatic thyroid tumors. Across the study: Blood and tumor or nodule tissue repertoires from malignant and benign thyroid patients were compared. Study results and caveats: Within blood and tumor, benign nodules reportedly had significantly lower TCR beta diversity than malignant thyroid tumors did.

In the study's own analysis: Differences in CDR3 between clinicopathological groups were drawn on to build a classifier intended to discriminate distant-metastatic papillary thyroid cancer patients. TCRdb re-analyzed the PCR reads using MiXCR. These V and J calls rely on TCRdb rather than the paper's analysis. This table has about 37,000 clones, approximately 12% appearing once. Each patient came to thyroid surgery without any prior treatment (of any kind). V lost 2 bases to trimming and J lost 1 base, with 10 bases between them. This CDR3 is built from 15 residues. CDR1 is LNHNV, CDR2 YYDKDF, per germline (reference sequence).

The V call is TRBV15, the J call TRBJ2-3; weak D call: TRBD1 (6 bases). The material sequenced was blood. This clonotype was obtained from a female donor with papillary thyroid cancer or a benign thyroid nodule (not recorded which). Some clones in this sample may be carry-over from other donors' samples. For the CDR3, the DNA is TGTGCCACCAGCAGAAGGGGGTATGGCACAGATACGCAGTATTTT. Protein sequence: CATSRRGYGTDTQYF.